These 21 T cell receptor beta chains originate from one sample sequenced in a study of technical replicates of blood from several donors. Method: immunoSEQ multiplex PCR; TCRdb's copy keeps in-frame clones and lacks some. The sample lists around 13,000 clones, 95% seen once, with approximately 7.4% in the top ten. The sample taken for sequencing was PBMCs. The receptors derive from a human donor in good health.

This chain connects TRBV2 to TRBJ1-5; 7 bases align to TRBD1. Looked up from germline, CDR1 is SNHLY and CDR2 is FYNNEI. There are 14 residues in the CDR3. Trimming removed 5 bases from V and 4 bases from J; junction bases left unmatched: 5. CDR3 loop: CASSQQGLNQPQHF. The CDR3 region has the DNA TGTGCCAGCAGTCAACAGGGGCTTAATCAGCCCCAGCATTTT.

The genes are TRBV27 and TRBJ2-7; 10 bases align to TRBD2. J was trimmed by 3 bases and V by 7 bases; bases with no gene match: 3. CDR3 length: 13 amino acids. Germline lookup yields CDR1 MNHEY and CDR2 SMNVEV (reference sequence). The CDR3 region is CASMVAGGYEQYF. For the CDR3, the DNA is TGTGCCAGCATGGTAGCGGGAGGCTACGAGCAGTACTTC.

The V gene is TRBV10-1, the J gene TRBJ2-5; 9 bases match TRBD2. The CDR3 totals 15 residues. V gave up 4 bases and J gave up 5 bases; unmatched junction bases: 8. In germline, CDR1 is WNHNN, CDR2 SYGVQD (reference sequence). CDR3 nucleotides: TGCGCCAGCAGTGGTAGCGGGACTAGCCAGGAGACCCAGTACTTC. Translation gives CASSGSGTSQETQYF.

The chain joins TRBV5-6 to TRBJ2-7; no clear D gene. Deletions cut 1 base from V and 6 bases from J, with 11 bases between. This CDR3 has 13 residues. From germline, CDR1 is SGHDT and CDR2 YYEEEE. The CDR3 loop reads CASSLPYPSEQYF. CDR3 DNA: TGTGCCAGCAGCTTGCCTTATCCCAGCGAGCAGTACTTC.

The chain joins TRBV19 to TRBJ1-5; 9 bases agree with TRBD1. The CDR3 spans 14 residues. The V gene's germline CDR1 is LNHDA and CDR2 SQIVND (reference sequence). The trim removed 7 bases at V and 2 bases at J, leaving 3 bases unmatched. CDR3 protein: CASTRTGGNQPQHF. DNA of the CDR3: TGTGCCAGTACCCGGACAGGGGGCAATCAGCCCCAGCATTTT.

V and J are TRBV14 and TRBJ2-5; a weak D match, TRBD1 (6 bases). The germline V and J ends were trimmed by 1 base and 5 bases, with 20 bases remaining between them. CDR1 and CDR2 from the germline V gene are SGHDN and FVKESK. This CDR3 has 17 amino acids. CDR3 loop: CASSQGPTQGIEETQYF. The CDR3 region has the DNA TGTGCCAGCAGCCAAGGCCCGACACAGGGTATCGAGGAGACCCAGTACTTC.

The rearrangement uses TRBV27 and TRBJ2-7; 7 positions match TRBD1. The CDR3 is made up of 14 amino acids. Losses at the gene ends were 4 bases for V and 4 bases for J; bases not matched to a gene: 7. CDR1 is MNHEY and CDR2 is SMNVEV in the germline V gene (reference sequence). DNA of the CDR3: TGTGCCAGCAGTTCCGGGACAGCTTTTTACGAGCAGTACTTC. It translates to CASSSGTAFYEQYF.

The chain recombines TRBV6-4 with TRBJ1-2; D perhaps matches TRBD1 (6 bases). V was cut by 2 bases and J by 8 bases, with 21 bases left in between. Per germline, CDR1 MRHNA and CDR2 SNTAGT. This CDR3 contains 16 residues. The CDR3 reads CASSDSLGTRRQGYTF. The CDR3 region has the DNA TGTGCCAGCAGTGACAGTTTGGGGACACGCCGGCAAGGCTACACCTTC.

The CDR3 bases are TGTGCCAGCAGCCCGAAAGGGACAGCCTATGGCTACACCTTC. This sequence encodes CASSPKGTAYGYTF. The genes are TRBV7-8 and TRBJ1-2; 7 bases line up with TRBD1. The CDR3 consists of 14 residues. The germline V gene has CDR1 SGHVS and CDR2 FQNEAQ. Germline trimming cut 5 bases from V and 4 bases from J; bases unmatched to any gene: 7.

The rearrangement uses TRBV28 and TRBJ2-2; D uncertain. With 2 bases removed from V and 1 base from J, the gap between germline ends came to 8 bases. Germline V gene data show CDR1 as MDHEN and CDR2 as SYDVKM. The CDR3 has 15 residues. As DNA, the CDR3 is TGTGCCAGCAGTTTAGGCAGATGGAACACCGGGGAGCTGTTTTTT. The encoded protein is CASSLGRWNTGELFF.

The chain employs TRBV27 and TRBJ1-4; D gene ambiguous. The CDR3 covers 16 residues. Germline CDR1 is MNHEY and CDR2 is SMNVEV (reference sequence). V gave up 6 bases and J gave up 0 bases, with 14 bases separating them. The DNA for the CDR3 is TGTGCCAGCAGAAGGGAGGGTACCACAACTAATGAAAAACTGTTTTTT. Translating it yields CASRREGTTTNEKLFF.

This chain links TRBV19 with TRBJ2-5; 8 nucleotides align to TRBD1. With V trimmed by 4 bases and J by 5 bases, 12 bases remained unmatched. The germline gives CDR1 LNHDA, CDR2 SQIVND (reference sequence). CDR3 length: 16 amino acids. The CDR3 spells CASSTGPRGHQETQYF. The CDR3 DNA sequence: TGTGCCAGTAGTACAGGGCCCAGGGGGCATCAGGAGACCCAGTACTTC.

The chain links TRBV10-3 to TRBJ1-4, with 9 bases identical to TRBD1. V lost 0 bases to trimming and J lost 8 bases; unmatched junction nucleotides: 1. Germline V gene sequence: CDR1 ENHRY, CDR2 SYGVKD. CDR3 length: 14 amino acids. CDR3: CAISESTGGEKLFF. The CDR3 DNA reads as TGTGCCATCAGTGAGTCGACAGGGGGAGAAAAACTGTTTTTT.

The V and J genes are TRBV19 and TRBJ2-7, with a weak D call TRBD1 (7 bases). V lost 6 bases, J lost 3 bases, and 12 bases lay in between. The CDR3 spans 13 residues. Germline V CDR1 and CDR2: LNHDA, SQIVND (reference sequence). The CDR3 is CASSAGQLYEQYF. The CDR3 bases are TGTGCCAGTAGCGCGGGACAGCTCTACGAGCAGTACTTC. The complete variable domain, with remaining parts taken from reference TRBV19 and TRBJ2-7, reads DGGITQSPKYLFRKEGQNVTLSCEQNLNHDAMYWYRQDPGQGLRLIYYSQIVNDFQKGDIAEGYSVSREKKESFPLTVTSAQKNPTAFYLCASSAGQLYEQYFGPGTRLTVT.

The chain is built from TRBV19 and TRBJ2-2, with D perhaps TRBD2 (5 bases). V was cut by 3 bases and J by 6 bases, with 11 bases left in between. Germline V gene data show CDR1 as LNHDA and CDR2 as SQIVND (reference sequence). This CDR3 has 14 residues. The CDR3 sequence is CASSIDTGSGELFF. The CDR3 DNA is TGTGCCAGTAGTATCGACACGGGGTCCGGGGAGCTGTTTTTT.

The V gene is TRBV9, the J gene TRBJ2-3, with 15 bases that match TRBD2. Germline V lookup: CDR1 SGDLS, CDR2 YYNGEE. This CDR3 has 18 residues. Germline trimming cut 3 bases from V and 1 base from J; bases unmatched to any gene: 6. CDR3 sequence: CASSAGLAGGGGTDTQYF. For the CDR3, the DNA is TGTGCCAGCAGCGCTGGACTAGCGGGAGGGGGGGGCACAGATACGCAGTATTTT.

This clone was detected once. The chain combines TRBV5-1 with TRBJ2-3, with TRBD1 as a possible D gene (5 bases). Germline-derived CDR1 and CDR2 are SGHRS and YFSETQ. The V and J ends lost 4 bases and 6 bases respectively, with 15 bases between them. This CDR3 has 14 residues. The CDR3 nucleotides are TGCGCCAGCAGCCAGGGTGGCAGGGCCGATACGCAGTATTTT. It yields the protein CASSQGGRADTQYF.

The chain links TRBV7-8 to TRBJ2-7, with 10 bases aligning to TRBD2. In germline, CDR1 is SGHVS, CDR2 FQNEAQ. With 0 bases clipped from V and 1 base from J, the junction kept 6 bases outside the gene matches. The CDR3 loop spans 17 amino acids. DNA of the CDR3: TGTGCCAGCAGCTTAGCCCCTCTAGCGGGAGATTCCTACGAGCAGTACTTC. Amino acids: CASSLAPLAGDSYEQYF.

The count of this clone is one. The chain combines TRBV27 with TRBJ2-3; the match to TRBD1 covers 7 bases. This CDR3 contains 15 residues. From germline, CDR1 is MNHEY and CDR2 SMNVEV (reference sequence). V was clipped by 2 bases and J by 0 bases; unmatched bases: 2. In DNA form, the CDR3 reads TGTGCCAGCAGTTTAAAGGGGGCTAGCACAGATACGCAGTATTTT. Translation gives CASSLKGASTDTQYF.

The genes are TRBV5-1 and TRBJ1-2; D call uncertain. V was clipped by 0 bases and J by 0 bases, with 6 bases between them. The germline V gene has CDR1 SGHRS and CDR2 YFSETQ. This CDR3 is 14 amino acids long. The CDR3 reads CASSLGQANYGYTF. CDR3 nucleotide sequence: TGCGCCAGCAGCTTGGGCCAGGCTAACTATGGCTACACCTTC.

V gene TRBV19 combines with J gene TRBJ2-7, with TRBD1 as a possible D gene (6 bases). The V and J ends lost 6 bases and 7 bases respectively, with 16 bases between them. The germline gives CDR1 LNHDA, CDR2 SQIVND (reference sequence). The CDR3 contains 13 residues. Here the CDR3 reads CASSPRGTGEQYF. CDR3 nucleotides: TGTGCCAGTAGCCCTAGGGGGACGGGGGAGCAGTACTTC. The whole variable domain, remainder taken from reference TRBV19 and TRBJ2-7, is DGGITQSPKYLFRKEGQNVTLSCEQNLNHDAMYWYRQDPGQGLRLIYYSQIVNDFQKGDIAEGYSVSREKKESFPLTVTSAQKNPTAFYLCASSPRGTGEQYFGPGTRLTVT.